This T cell receptor beta chain was retrieved from a study of blood T cell repertoires in COVID-19. The CDR3 has 16 residues. Germline values: CDR1 SGHVS, CDR2 FNYEAQ. V gave up 4 bases and J gave up 8 bases; unmatched junction bases: 11. In the source study's methods: Reference gene primer amplification gave estimated nucleated cell counts. The repertoire was sequenced with immunoSEQ multiplex PCR; TCRdb's copy has only in-frame clones and lacks some. That table supplies the V and J calls and clone size; D and trimming were determined from the DNA. The profile shows 25,000 to 35,000 clones, roughly 80% of them singletons.

The TCR comes from a man aged 80 or over with active or convalescent COVID-19. The sequencing input was peripheral blood. This chain uses TRBV7-6 with TRBJ2-1, with TRBD2 matching over 10 bases. This chain's CDR3 is CASSSQRAGGPDEQFF. In nucleotides, the CDR3 is TGTGCCAGCAGCTCGCAGAGAGCGGGGGGGCCGGATGAGCAGTTCTTC.